This T cell receptor (beta chain) was recorded in a study of T cell responses to AZD1222 COVID-19 vaccine. Background on the study: Pooling of second doses given at about 4 or about 12 weeks was done. Overall study findings and caveats: Within unmutated variant regions lay the reported targets of nearly half of spike-specific TCRs.

V lost 1 base and J lost 7, with 17 bases in between. Per germline, CDR1 SNHLY and CDR2 FYNNEI. This CDR3 is 16 amino acids long. Produced via immunoSEQ multiplex PCR; TCRdb's table is partial and in-frame only. The sample lists approximately 140,000 clones, 75% to 95% occurring once. In the case of this clone: The target antigen is unknown.

The origin of this receptor is an adult in good health. This specimen consisted of peripheral blood, obtained on day 0 of AZD1222 vaccination. The rearrangement links TRBV2 to TRBJ1-5; D unresolved. CDR3 in DNA: TGTGCCAGCAGTGAAGTCCCCCTGGCCGCCCGACAGCCCCAGCATTTT. Translated, it gives CASSEVPLAARQPQHF. Using reference TRBV2 and TRBJ1-5 for the parts outside the CDR3, the full variable domain is EPEVTQTPSHQVTQMGQEVILRCVPISNHLYFYWYRQILGQKVEFLVSFYNNEISEKSEIFDDQFSVERPDGSNFTLKIRSTKLEDSAMYFCASSEVPLAARQPQHFGDGTRLSIL.